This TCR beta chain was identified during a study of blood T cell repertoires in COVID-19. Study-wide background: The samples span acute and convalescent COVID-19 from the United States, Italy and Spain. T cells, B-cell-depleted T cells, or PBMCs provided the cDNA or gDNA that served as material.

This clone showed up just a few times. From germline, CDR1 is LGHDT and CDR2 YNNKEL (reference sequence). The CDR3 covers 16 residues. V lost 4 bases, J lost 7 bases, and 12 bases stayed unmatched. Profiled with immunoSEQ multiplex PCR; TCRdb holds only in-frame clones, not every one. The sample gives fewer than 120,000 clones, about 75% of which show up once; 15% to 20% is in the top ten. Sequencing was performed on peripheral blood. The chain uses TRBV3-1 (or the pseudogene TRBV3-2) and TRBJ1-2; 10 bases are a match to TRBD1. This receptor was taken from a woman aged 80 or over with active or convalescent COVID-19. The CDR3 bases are TGTGCCAGCAGCCCCGGGACAGGGGATTTAGGTCTTGGCTACACCTTC. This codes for CASSPGTGDLGLGYTF.